This T cell receptor beta chain was recovered during a study of T cells after yellow fever vaccination. The CDR3 length is 11 residues. Between the trimmed V and J ends, which lost 7 bases and 6 bases, there was a span of 10 bases. Each CDR3 protein is one row after TCRdb ran MiXCR on the 5' RACE reads. Of about 630,000 distinct CDR3 sequences in the sample, approximately 13% are singletons; the top ten hold 14% to 15%. This chain uses TRBV12-3 or TRBV12-4 with TRBJ2-7; unclear D gene. This clonotype was sampled from a man aged 25-45 years who received the YFV17D yellow fever vaccine. Sequenced material: PBMCs, taken on the day of the yellow fever booster vaccination. CDR3 in DNA: TGTGCCAGCACCTGGGGTCGCGAGCAGTACTTC. It specifies CASTWGREQYF.